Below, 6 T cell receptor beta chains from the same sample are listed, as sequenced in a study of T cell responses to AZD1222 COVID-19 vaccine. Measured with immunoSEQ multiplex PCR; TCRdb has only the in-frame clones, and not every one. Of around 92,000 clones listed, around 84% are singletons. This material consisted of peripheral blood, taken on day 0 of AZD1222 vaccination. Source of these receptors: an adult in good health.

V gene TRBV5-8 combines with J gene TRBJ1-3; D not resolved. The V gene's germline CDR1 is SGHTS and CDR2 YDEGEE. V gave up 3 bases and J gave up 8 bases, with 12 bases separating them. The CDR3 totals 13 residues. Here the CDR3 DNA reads TGTGCCAGCAGCTGGGAGAGGGCTGACACCATATATTTT. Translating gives CASSWERADTIYF.

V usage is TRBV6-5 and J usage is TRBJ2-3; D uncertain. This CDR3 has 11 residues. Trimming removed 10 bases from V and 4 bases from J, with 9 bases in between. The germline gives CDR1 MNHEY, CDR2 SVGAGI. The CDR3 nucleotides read TGTGCCACACAGCGTGCAGATACGCAGTATTTT. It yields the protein CATQRADTQYF.

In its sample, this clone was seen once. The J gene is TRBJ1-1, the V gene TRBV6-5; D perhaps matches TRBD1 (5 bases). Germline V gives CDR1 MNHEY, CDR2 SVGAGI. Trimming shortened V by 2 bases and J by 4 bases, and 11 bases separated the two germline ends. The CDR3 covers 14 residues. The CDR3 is CASSYGRGTTEAFF. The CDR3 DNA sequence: TGTGCCAGCAGTTACGGGCGGGGGACCACTGAAGCTTTCTTT.

In DNA, the CDR3 is TGTGCCAGCAGCTTAGTGGGTTCCGGAAACACTGAAGCTTTCTTT. This gives the protein CASSLVGSGNTEAFF. The J gene is TRBJ1-1, the V gene TRBV7-6; D uncertain. CDR1 is SGHVS, CDR2 FNYEAQ, per germline. The CDR3 runs 15 residues. V lost 1 base to trimming and J lost 2 bases, with 11 bases between them. The entire variable domain, with the rest obtained from reference TRBV7-6 and TRBJ1-1, is as follows: GAGVSQSPRYKVTKRGQDVALRCDPISGHVSLYWYRQALGQGPEFLTYFNYEAQQDKSGLPNDRFSAERPEGSISTLTIQRTEQRDSAMYRCASSLVGSGNTEAFFGQGTRLTVV.

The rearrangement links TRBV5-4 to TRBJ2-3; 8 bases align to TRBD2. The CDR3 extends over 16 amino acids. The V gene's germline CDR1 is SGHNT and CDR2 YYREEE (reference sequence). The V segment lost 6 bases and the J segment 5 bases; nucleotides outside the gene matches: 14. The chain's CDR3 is CASTPRSGGPGDTQYF. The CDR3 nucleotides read TGTGCCAGCACCCCAAGGTCGGGGGGGCCTGGAGATACGCAGTATTTT.

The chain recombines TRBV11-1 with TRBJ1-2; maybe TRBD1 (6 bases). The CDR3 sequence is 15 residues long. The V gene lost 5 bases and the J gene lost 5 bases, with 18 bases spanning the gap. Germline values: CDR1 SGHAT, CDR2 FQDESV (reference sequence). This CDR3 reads CASSATGPFFYGYTF. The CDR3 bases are TGTGCCAGCAGCGCCACAGGGCCCTTTTTTTATGGCTACACCTTC.